The 28 T cell receptor beta chains listed next were all sequenced from one sample in a study of cytomegalovirus exposure and HLA in healthy donors. This PCR relied on a set of 60 Vbeta primers and 13 Jbeta primers. Assay used: immunoSEQ multiplex PCR; TCRdb lists only in-frame clones, some missing. This table has some 250,000 clones, roughly 87% appearing once. The sample taken for sequencing was PBMCs. These receptor sequences come from a woman between 40 and 50 years old in good health and CMV-seropositive.

The chain recombines TRBV6-5 with TRBJ2-3; 8 bases agree with TRBD2. The germline gives CDR1 MNHEY, CDR2 SVGAGI. The CDR3 covers 14 residues. The ends lost 6 bases at V and 4 bases at J; junction bases unmatched: 6. Here the CDR3 reads CASSPAGEADTQYF. Here the CDR3 DNA reads TGTGCCAGCAGCCCAGCGGGGGAGGCAGATACGCAGTATTTT.

The gene calls are TRBV5-3 and TRBJ2-1, with 10 positions matching TRBD2. TRBV5-3 falls under the ORF class, with uncertain function. V dropped 0 bases and J dropped 8; count of bases not matched to a gene: 5. The CDR3 sequence is 15 residues long. The DNA of the CDR3 is TGTGCCAGAAGCTTGGCCTTAGCGGGAGGCGATGAGCAGTTCTTC. Encoded protein: CARSLALAGGDEQFF.

This clone was seen a few times. The junction shows a germline mismatch at one end, possibly a read error. The chain carries TRBV5-6 and TRBJ2-7; 8 positions match TRBD1. CDR1 and CDR2 (germline): SGHDT, YYEEEE. This CDR3 region has 11 residues. In DNA, the CDR3 is TGTGCCAGCAGCTACGGACAGGGCTTTACATTC. Protein product: CASSYGQGFTF.

The chain links TRBV7-9 to TRBJ2-5; 7 nucleotides line up with TRBD1. Matching the DNA end better, TRBJ2-7 makes the J call doubtful. This CDR3 is 17 amino acids long. The germline CDR1 and CDR2 sequences are SEHNR and FQNEAQ (reference sequence). CDR3 loop: CASSAGTAEWGSYEQYF. Written as DNA, the CDR3 is TGTGCCAGCAGCGCCGGGACAGCTGAGTGGGGCTCCTACGAGCAGTACTTC.

This chain connects TRBV4-3 to TRBJ2-7, with 7 bases identical to TRBD1. The CDR3 runs to 16 residues. Germline lookup yields CDR1 LGHNA and CDR2 YSLEER. V trimming: 3 bases; J trimming: 0 bases; junction bases outside the gene matches: 8. The CDR3 here is CASSQGTVRSSYEQYF. CDR3 DNA sequence: TGCGCCAGCAGCCAGGGGACAGTCCGGTCCTCCTACGAGCAGTACTTC.

The V and J genes are TRBV5-1 and TRBJ2-1; D gene unclear. This CDR3 spans 12 amino acids. V was trimmed by 0 bases and J by 7 bases, leaving 5 bases between them. The germline V gene has CDR1 SGHRS and CDR2 YFSETQ. The chain's CDR3 is CASSLDLNEQFF. DNA of the CDR3: TGCGCCAGCAGCTTGGACCTAAATGAGCAGTTCTTC.

The genes are TRBV30 and TRBJ2-1; possibly TRBD1 for D (6 bases). With 1 base removed from V and 4 bases from J, the gap between germline ends came to 14 bases. This CDR3 contains 15 residues. The germline V gene has CDR1 GTSNPN and CDR2 SVGIG (reference sequence). CDR3 nucleotides: TGTGCCTGGAGTGAGGATGGACAGCCATACAATGAGCAGTTCTTC. This codes for CAWSEDGQPYNEQFF.

The rearrangement links TRBV9 to TRBJ1-1; no reliable D call. Germline V lookup: CDR1 SGDLS, CDR2 YYNGEE. The CDR3 has 15 amino acids. Trimming removed 0 bases from V and 7 bases from J, with 16 bases in between. CDR3 sequence (DNA): TGTGCCAGCAGCGTAGGACATCTGCATGAGCTTGAAGCTTTCTTT. Amino acid sequence: CASSVGHLHELEAFF.

This clone was seen once. The chain joins TRBV11-2 to TRBJ2-5; 16 bases line up with TRBD2. Unmatched junction bases numbered 8, after V lost 5 bases and J lost 5 bases. The germline V gene has CDR1 SGHAT and CDR2 FQNNGV. The CDR3 covers 17 residues. CDR3 in amino acids: CASSPGTSGRAGETQYF. CDR3 DNA sequence: TGTGCCAGCAGCCCTGGGACTAGCGGGAGGGCCGGCGAGACCCAGTACTTC.

The genes are TRBV7-9 and TRBJ1-2; 10 nucleotides agree with TRBD1. This CDR3 has 16 residues. Germline values: CDR1 SEHNR, CDR2 FQNEAQ (reference sequence). V shed 0 bases and J 5 bases; nucleotides not matched to a gene: 6. The CDR3 DNA reads TGTGCCAGCAGCTTAGCGGGGGACAGGGGCTCGTATGGCTACACCTTC. The encoded protein is CASSLAGDRGSYGYTF.

The chain carries TRBV5-8 and TRBJ1-2; the D is unclear. Trimming took off 2 bases at V and 0 bases at J, with 8 bases between the two ends. Germline V gene lookup returns CDR1 SGHTS and CDR2 YDEGEE. The CDR3 contains 14 residues. The CDR3: CASSLQLSNYGYTF. CDR3 DNA: TGTGCCAGCAGCTTACAGCTTTCTAACTATGGCTACACCTTC.

Concerning this clone itself: Here the CDR3 omits its conserved ending phenylalanine or tryptophan, so a read error is the likely source. The chain has TRBV2 and TRBJ2-7; 10 bases are a match to TRBD1. V shed 8 bases and J 5 bases; nucleotides not matched to a gene: 3. There are 12 residues in the CDR3. Germline CDR1 and CDR2: SNHLY and FYNNEI. CDR3 sequence reads: CASGTGVNEQYL. CDR3 DNA sequence: TGTGCCAGCGGGACAGGGGTCAACGAGCAGTACCTC.

The genes are TRBV30 and TRBJ1-4; D gene unclear. The CDR3 has 12 residues. The germline CDR1 and CDR2 sequences are GTSNPN and SVGIG (reference sequence). V was clipped by 5 bases and J by 6 bases, with 10 bases between them. The CDR3 is CAWGLAYEKLFF. The CDR3 DNA reads as TGTGCCTGGGGACTGGCTTATGAAAAACTGTTTTTT.

The chain has TRBV20-1 and TRBJ1-4; D uncertain. Germline V gene data show CDR1 as DFQATT and CDR2 as SNEGSKA (reference sequence). The CDR3 is 11 amino acids. V was pared by 3 bases and J by 5 bases, with 4 bases between. The CDR3 is CSASKNEKLFF. CDR3 nucleotides: TGCAGTGCTAGCAAAAATGAAAAACTGTTTTTT.

This chain joins TRBV30 and TRBJ2-5, with TRBD2 matching 11 bases. From germline, CDR1 is GTSNPN and CDR2 SVGIG (reference sequence). The J segment lost 2 bases and the V segment lost 2 bases, leaving 4 bases of the junction unmatched. The CDR3 runs 15 residues. The CDR3 reads CAWSIGTSGQETQYF. The CDR3 region has the DNA TGTGCCTGGAGTATAGGGACTAGCGGACAAGAGACCCAGTACTTC.

The sample holds a few counts of this clone. The chain links TRBV2 to TRBJ1-3; 7 bases are shared with TRBD1. The CDR3 totals 15 residues. Per the germline V gene, CDR1 is SNHLY and CDR2 is FYNNEI. V shed 6 bases and J 1 base; nucleotides not matched to a gene: 6. The CDR3 region is CASRDRIGSGNTIYF. In DNA form, the CDR3 reads TGTGCCAGCAGGGACAGGATCGGTTCTGGAAACACCATATATTTT.

This clone was seen only once. The chain employs TRBV30 and TRBJ2-7; maybe TRBD1 (5 bases). This CDR3 is 12 amino acids long. V was trimmed by 7 bases and J by 2 bases, leaving 12 bases between them. CDR1 and CDR2 (germline): GTSNPN, SVGIG (reference sequence). In nucleotides, the CDR3 is TGTGCCTACTCCAGGGCCGCCTACGAGCAGTACTTC. Amino acids: CAYSRAAYEQYF.

The rearrangement uses TRBV15 and TRBJ2-1, with TRBD2 matching over 8 bases. V dropped 3 bases and J dropped 2; count of bases not matched to a gene: 3. Looked up from germline, CDR1 is LNHNV and CDR2 is YYDKDF (reference sequence). The CDR3 sequence is 15 residues long. The DNA of the CDR3 is TGTGCCACCAGCAGGACTAGCGTAACCTACAATGAGCAGTTCTTC. Amino acids: CATSRTSVTYNEQFF. Full variable domain (outside the CDR3, taken from reference TRBV15 and TRBJ2-1): DAMVIQNPRYQVTQFGKPVTLSCSQTLNHNVMYWYQQKSSQAPKLLFHYYDKDFNNEADTPDNFQSRRPNTSFCFLDIRSPGLGDTAMYLCATSRTSVTYNEQFFGPGTRLTVL.

This clone turned up a few times. The chain links TRBV29-1 to TRBJ2-2; D possibly corresponds to TRBD1 (5 bases). CDR1 is SQVTM and CDR2 is ANQGSEA in the germline V gene. Trimming stripped 1 base from V and 7 bases from J, with 16 bases between. The length of the CDR3 is 15 residues. The CDR3 here is CSVEGPGLYGGELFF. In nucleotides, the CDR3 is TGCAGCGTTGAAGGGCCAGGGCTTTATGGCGGGGAGCTGTTTTTT.

V is TRBV28 and J is TRBJ2-1; a weak D match, TRBD2 (5 bases). Between the trimmed V and J ends, which lost 4 bases and 4 bases, there was a span of 8 bases. Germline-derived CDR1 and CDR2 are MDHEN and SYDVKM. This CDR3 is 13 amino acids long. In DNA, the CDR3 is TGTGCCAGCAGTTCGACTAATTACAATGAGCAGTTCTTC. It specifies CASSSTNYNEQFF.

The chain links TRBV5-1 to TRBJ2-1; D is perhaps TRBD2 (6 bases). The CDR3 consists of 12 residues. V lost 4 bases, J lost 8 bases, and 10 bases lay in between. Germline CDR1 is SGHRS and CDR2 is YFSETQ. The CDR3: CASSLPGDEQFF. CDR3 nucleotide sequence: TGCGCCAGCAGCCTCCCGGGGGATGAGCAGTTCTTC.

The chain is built from TRBV18 and TRBJ2-5, with D maybe TRBD2 (5 bases). V was pared by 0 bases and J by 5 bases, with 13 bases between. The CDR3 has 15 residues. Germline CDR1 is KGHSH and CDR2 is LQKENI. The CDR3 DNA reads TGTGCCAGCTCACCACCGGACCCCAGAGGGGAGACCCAGTACTTC. As protein: CASSPPDPRGETQYF.

The chain recombines TRBV6-1 with TRBJ1-5; 7 bases line up with TRBD1. CDR1 is MNHNS, CDR2 SASEGT, per germline. J lost 6 bases, V lost 2 bases, and 7 bases had no gene match. The CDR3 consists of 15 residues. In DNA, the CDR3 is TGTGCCAGCAGTGAAACACCAGGGGGGAGTCAGCCCCAGCATTTT. The encoded protein is CASSETPGGSQPQHF.

V is TRBV5-6 and J is TRBJ2-3; 14 bases are shared with TRBD2. Germline V gene sequence: CDR1 SGHDT, CDR2 YYEEEE. The CDR3 totals 14 residues. Trimming removed 5 bases from V and 8 bases from J; junction bases left unmatched: 4. In DNA form, the CDR3 reads TGTGCCAGCAGGACTAGCGGGGGGGCCGGTACGCAGTATTTT. Its protein product is CASRTSGGAGTQYF.

This chain uses TRBV27 with TRBJ2-2; tentative D call: TRBD1 (6 bases). This CDR3 is 15 amino acids long. Germline V gives CDR1 MNHEY, CDR2 SMNVEV (reference sequence). The V end lost 6 bases, the J end lost 0 bases, and 11 bases lay between the germline ends. In nucleotides, the CDR3 is TGTGCCAGCAGGCCCGGGACAACGAACACCGGGGAGCTGTTTTTT. Protein product: CASRPGTTNTGELFF.

The V and J genes are TRBV5-1 and TRBJ2-7; D ambiguous. The CDR3 contains 13 residues. CDR1 and CDR2 from the germline V gene are SGHRS and YFSETQ. V was trimmed by 2 bases and J by 2 bases, leaving 8 bases between them. Here the CDR3 DNA reads TGCGCCAGCAGCTTAGTCAGTCCCTACGAGCAGTACTTC. Translating gives CASSLVSPYEQYF.

A single count supports this clone. This rearrangement joins TRBV11-2 to TRBJ1-4, with D maybe TRBD1 (6 bases). The CDR3 covers 15 residues. CDR1 is SGHAT, CDR2 FQNNGV, per germline. Deletions cut 6 bases from V and 7 bases from J, with 18 bases between. Written as DNA, the CDR3 is TGTGCCAGCAGTTGGACGGGGGGGCGGATTGAAAAACTGTTTTTT. Its protein is CASSWTGGRIEKLFF. Full variable domain (missing parts from reference TRBV11-2 and TRBJ1-4): EAGVAQSPRYKIIEKRQSVAFWCNPISGHATLYWYQQILGQGPKLLIQFQNNGVVDDSQLPKDRFSAERLKGVDSTLKIQPAKLEDSAVYLCASSWTGGRIEKLFFGSGTQLSVL.

The chain is built from TRBV6-5 and TRBJ1-2, with D unresolved. V was cut by 7 bases and J by 4 bases, with 13 bases left in between. Germline CDR1 MNHEY, CDR2 SVGAGI. The CDR3 totals 13 residues. The CDR3 DNA follows: TGTGCCAGCACCTCGGGAGCGTCCTATGGCTACACCTTC. It specifies CASTSGASYGYTF.